Listed below are T cell receptor beta chains from one sample, sequenced in a study of cytomegalovirus exposure and HLA in healthy donors. Clones were read by immunoSEQ multiplex PCR, and TCRdb kept only the in-frame ones, dropping some. The table records 150,000 to 200,000 clones, around 80% of them present only once. The sample was PBMCs. These receptors originate from a woman in her 30s in good health and CMV-seropositive. Each CDR3 is given with its conserved first and last residue. The D gene is left open where the match is weak. Clone size is given for some rows only: seen once, a few or many times, or a class if the clone is expanded.

d_gene: -; v_gene: TRBV5-8; abundance: -; j_gene: TRBJ1-1; CDR3aa: CASSLSFRNTEAFF; CDR3nt: TGTGCCAGCAGCCTCTCCTTCCGGAACACTGAAGCTTTCTTT
d_gene: -; v_gene: TRBV6-1; abundance: -; j_gene: TRBJ2-7; CDR3aa: CASSEWPYEQYF; CDR3nt: TGTGCCAGCAGTGAATGGCCTTATGAGCAGTACTTC
d_gene: -; v_gene: TRBV27; abundance: -; j_gene: TRBJ2-7; CDR3aa: CASSLNPSLVIEQYF; CDR3nt: TGTGCCAGCAGTTTAAACCCCTCATTAGTCATCGAGCAGTACTTC
d_gene: TRBD2; v_gene: TRBV7-3; abundance: once; j_gene: TRBJ2-5; CDR3aa: CASSSGLAGGQETQYF; CDR3nt: TGTGCCAGCAGCTCGGGACTAGCGGGAGGGCAAGAGACCCAGTACTTC
d_gene: TRBD1; v_gene: TRBV7-6; abundance: few; j_gene: TRBJ2-7; CDR3aa: CASSPLGQGAYEQYF; CDR3nt: TGTGCCAGCAGCCCATTGGGACAGGGGGCCTACGAGCAGTACTTC
d_gene: TRBD2; v_gene: TRBV29-1; abundance: few; j_gene: TRBJ2-7; CDR3aa: CSVDGSGSNYEQYF; CDR3nt: TGCAGCGTTGACGGTAGCGGGAGTAATTACGAGCAGTACTTC
d_gene: TRBD1; v_gene: TRBV6-1; abundance: -; j_gene: TRBJ1-2; CDR3aa: CASSDARDRALGAEGYTF; CDR3nt: TGTGCCAGCAGTGACGCCCGGGACAGGGCGTTGGGAGCGGAGGGCTACACCTTC
d_gene: -; v_gene: TRBV27; abundance: -; j_gene: TRBJ2-7; CDR3aa: CASSAWGTRYEQYF; CDR3nt: TGTGCCAGCAGTGCCTGGGGGACACGCTACGAGCAGTACTTC
d_gene: -; v_gene: TRBV9; abundance: -; j_gene: TRBJ1-5; CDR3aa: CASSVGAGDQPQHF; CDR3nt: TGTGCCAGCAGCGTGGGGGCAGGGGATCAGCCCCAGCATTTT
d_gene: -; v_gene: TRBV27; abundance: -; j_gene: TRBJ1-2; CDR3aa: CASSSPQAAGGYTF; CDR3nt: TGTGCCAGCAGTTCCCCACAGGCAGCAGGGGGCTACACCTTC
d_gene: -; v_gene: TRBV4-1; abundance: -; j_gene: TRBJ1-3; CDR3aa: CASSQERDSGNTIYF; CDR3nt: TGCGCCAGCAGCCAAGAACGCGATTCTGGAAACACCATATATTTT
d_gene: TRBD2; v_gene: TRBV9; abundance: -; j_gene: TRBJ2-7; CDR3aa: CASSVAGGLPYEQYF; CDR3nt: TGTGCCAGCAGCGTAGCGGGAGGGCTCCCCTACGAGCAGTACTTC
d_gene: TRBD1; v_gene: TRBV5-5; abundance: -; j_gene: TRBJ1-5; CDR3aa: CASSLVLQGAHNQPQHF; CDR3nt: TGTGCCAGCAGCTTGGTCCTACAGGGGGCCCACAATCAGCCCCAGCATTTT
d_gene: -; v_gene: TRBV7-8; abundance: -; j_gene: TRBJ2-7; CDR3aa: CASSLAGTSRFGEQYF; CDR3nt: TGTGCCAGCAGCTTAGCGGGGACATCTAGGTTCGGCGAGCAGTACTTC
d_gene: TRBD1; v_gene: TRBV10-3; abundance: -; j_gene: TRBJ1-1; CDR3aa: CAISRTGDSVNTEAFF; CDR3nt: TGTGCCATCAGTCGGACAGGAGATAGTGTCAACACTGAAGCTTTCTTT